This TCR beta chain was captured in a study of blood T cell repertoires in COVID-19. About the research overall: Both acute and convalescent COVID-19 samples were obtained from the United States, Italy and Spain.

Authors' analysis steps: Cell counts per sample came from amplifying reference gene primers. TCRdb keeps only in-frame clones here, not all; method: immunoSEQ multiplex PCR. Clone size and V and J calls were adopted from that table, with D and trimming inferred from the DNA. The data show about 140,000 clones, 80% to 85% seen once. The V end was cut by 3 bases, the J end by 3 bases, with 9 bases between. Per the germline V gene, CDR1 is MNHNS and CDR2 is SASEGT. The CDR3 runs to 13 residues. The rearrangement joins TRBV6-1 to TRBJ2-7; D call uncertain. The sequence derives from a human donor in a cohort sampled during active COVID-19. Material for sequencing was peripheral blood. The CDR3 nucleotides read TGTGCCAGCAGTGACGTCACTTACTACGAGCAGTACTTC. It encodes CASSDVTYYEQYF.